A selection of T cell receptor beta chains follows, all from one sample in a study of T cell repertoires in cytomegalovirus infection. TCRdb redid the calling of the reads with MiXCR, one entry per CDR3 protein. The profile shows 250,000 or so distinct CDR3 sequences, approximately 13% of them singletons. Sequenced: PBMCs. The receptors derive from a human donor in good health (CMV status not recorded). Some clones in this sample may be carry-over from other donors' samples. Both conserved end residues are part of each CDR3. The order of the fields is CDR3 protein, V gene.

cdr3_aa: CASSLDTVEQYF; v_call: TRBV7-2
cdr3_aa: CASSIMGGNQPQHF; v_call: TRBV19
cdr3_aa: CGIPGALRETQYF; v_call: TRBV20-1
cdr3_aa: CATSGGLAGNYEQYF; v_call: TRBV15
cdr3_aa: CASSTATGKGSPLHF; v_call: TRBV6-2/TRBV6-3
cdr3_aa: CASSFRGLETQYF; v_call: TRBV12-3/TRBV12-4
cdr3_aa: CASSERGRGTDTQYF; v_call: TRBV2
cdr3_aa: CASSSSTGSYNEQFF; v_call: TRBV5-5
cdr3_aa: CASSTGRNRVHEQYF; v_call: TRBV19
cdr3_aa: CASTSAPTGELFF; v_call: TRBV7-2
cdr3_aa: CASSIQGYEQYF; v_call: TRBV19
cdr3_aa: CASSSGQVWQPQHF; v_call: TRBV19
cdr3_aa: CASSQDWTPAFF; v_call: TRBV3-1
cdr3_aa: CAWKGGLHEQFF; v_call: TRBV30